The 15 T cell receptor beta chains below come from one sample, sequenced in a study of blood T cell repertoires in COVID-19. The method was immunoSEQ multiplex PCR; TCRdb's version includes in-frame clones alone and lacks a portion of them. The top ten hold roughly 4.6% of the sample, which has under 300,000 clones, roughly 82% seen once. What was sequenced was peripheral blood. These receptor sequences come from a woman at least 80 years old with active or convalescent COVID-19.

The CDR3 sequence is CAISIQGGAEAFF. The CDR3 region has the DNA TGTGCCATCAGTATCCAGGGCGGGGCTGAAGCTTTCTTT. V is TRBV10-3 and J is TRBJ1-1, with a weak D call TRBD1 (5 bases). CDR1 and CDR2 from the germline V gene are ENHRY and SYGVKD. V was clipped by 5 bases and J by 6 bases, with 13 bases between them. The CDR3 has 13 amino acids.

This chain links TRBV2 with TRBJ2-7, with a possible D match to TRBD1 (6 bases). Between the trimmed V and J ends, which lost 7 bases and 5 bases, there was a span of 12 bases. Germline assignment: CDR1 SNHLY and CDR2 FYNNEI. The CDR3 covers 12 residues. The CDR3 DNA follows: TGTGCCAGCAACAGGGAGTTAAACGAGCAGTACTTC. Translation: CASNRELNEQYF.

This clone appeared a single time. The V call is TRBV5-1, the J call TRBJ1-1, with D possibly being TRBD1 (6 bases). The germline CDR1 and CDR2 sequences are SGHRS and YFSETQ. The CDR3 extends over 14 amino acids. V was pared by 0 bases and J by 8 bases, with 14 bases between. DNA for the CDR3: TGCGCCAGCAGCTTGGGACGGACAGAACGGGAAGCTTTCTTT. Translating it yields CASSLGRTEREAFF. Full variable domain (rest looked up from reference TRBV5-1 and TRBJ1-1): KAGVTQTPRYLIKTRGQQVTLSCSPISGHRSVSWYQQTPGQGLQFLFEYFSETQRNKGNFPGRFSGRQFSNSRSEMNVSTLELGDSALYLCASSLGRTEREAFFGQGTRLTVV.

This chain joins TRBV28 and TRBJ1-2; 10 bases are shared with TRBD1. The germline gives CDR1 MDHEN, CDR2 SYDVKM. This CDR3 comprises 17 residues. V trimming: 6 bases; J trimming: 2 bases; junction bases outside the gene matches: 12. CDR3 sequence reads: CASRTLSGQGTNYGYTF. The CDR3 coding sequence is TGTGCCAGCAGGACTCTTTCGGGACAGGGGACCAACTATGGCTACACCTTC.

The V and J genes are TRBV6-5 and TRBJ1-5; D not resolved. Germline V gene data show CDR1 as MNHEY and CDR2 as SVGAGI. The V end lost 6 bases, the J end lost 1 base, and 13 bases lay between the germline ends. This CDR3 is built from 15 residues. CDR3 sequence reads: CASSPMQMSNQPQHF. CDR3 in DNA: TGTGCCAGCAGCCCGATGCAGATGAGCAATCAGCCCCAGCATTTT.

The gene calls are TRBV5-1 and TRBJ1-6; TRBD1 might be the D (6 bases). The CDR3 consists of 12 residues. The V and J ends lost 5 bases and 10 bases respectively, with 10 bases between them. Germline lookup yields CDR1 SGHRS and CDR2 YFSETQ. For the CDR3, the DNA is TGCGCCAGCAGGACAGGTTTGTCACCCCTCCACTTT. Translation gives CASRTGLSPLHF.

The chain recombines TRBV6-4 with TRBJ1-5; TRBD1 agrees at 7 bases. The germline V gene encodes CDR1 MRHNA and CDR2 SNTAGT. The junction had 1 base not matched to a gene; V was cut back by 4 bases and J by 4 bases. The CDR3 loop spans 13 amino acids. The CDR3 sequence: CASSVDRNQPQHF. Written as DNA, the CDR3 is TGTGCCAGCAGTGTGGACAGGAATCAGCCCCAGCATTTT.

This chain uses TRBV30 with TRBJ1-2; no definite D call. From germline, CDR1 is GTSNPN and CDR2 SVGIG (reference sequence). With 2 bases removed from V and 4 bases from J, the gap between germline ends came to 8 bases. The CDR3 has 12 amino acids. In DNA, the CDR3 is TGTGCCTGGAGTCTCATGGCCTATGGCTACACCTTC. It translates to CAWSLMAYGYTF.

The chain is built from TRBV10-2 and TRBJ1-1, with D possibly being TRBD1 (5 bases). Trimming stripped 2 bases from V and 7 bases from J, with 14 bases between. Germline assignment: CDR1 WSHSY and CDR2 SAAADI. This CDR3 region has 14 residues. In DNA form, the CDR3 reads TGCGCCAGCAGTGAGACCTTAGGGGTAGGTGAAGCTTTCTTT. Translation: CASSETLGVGEAFF.

V usage is TRBV24-1 and J usage is TRBJ2-2; 11 bases are a match to TRBD1. CDR1 is KGHDR, CDR2 SFDVKD, per germline. Trimming took 7 bases from V and 4 from J; bases not matched to a gene: 7. The CDR3 is 16 amino acids. CDR3 loop: CATRGTGTGGTGELFF. The CDR3 DNA sequence: TGTGCCACCAGGGGAACCGGGACAGGGGGCACCGGGGAGCTGTTTTTT.

This chain joins TRBV3-1 (or the pseudogene TRBV3-2) and TRBJ1-6, with 9 bases identical to TRBD1. Germline V gene sequence: CDR1 LGHDT, CDR2 YNNKEL (reference sequence). V lost 1 base, J lost 5 bases, and 6 bases stayed unmatched. The CDR3 contains 17 residues. The CDR3 DNA follows: TGTGCCAGCAGCCAAGGAACAGGGGGCCGGAATAATTCACCCCTCCACTTT. This translates into CASSQGTGGRNNSPLHF.

This clone was counted only a few times. The chain employs TRBV5-1 and TRBJ1-1; TRBD1 matches 7 bases. After removal of 5 bases from V and 1 base from J, the junction contained 5 bases not matched to a gene. CDR1 is SGHRS, CDR2 YFSETQ, per germline. The CDR3 is made up of 14 amino acids. The CDR3 spells CASSQTGKNTEAFF. CDR3 coding DNA: TGCGCCAGCAGTCAGACAGGGAAGAACACTGAAGCTTTCTTT. The full variable domain, its missing parts supplied by reference TRBV5-1 and TRBJ1-1, is KAGVTQTPRYLIKTRGQQVTLSCSPISGHRSVSWYQQTPGQGLQFLFEYFSETQRNKGNFPGRFSGRQFSNSRSEMNVSTLELGDSALYLCASSQTGKNTEAFFGQGTRLTVV.

The chain carries TRBV28 and TRBJ2-2, with 8 nucleotides matching TRBD2. The CDR3 totals 14 residues. Germline CDR1 is MDHEN and CDR2 is SYDVKM. The CDR3 sequence is CVVSGGRSTGELFF. CDR3 DNA sequence: TGTGTCGTGAGCGGCGGGAGGAGCACCGGGGAGCTGTTTTTT.

The CDR3 region is CAWDRELGLEQYF. DNA for the CDR3: TGTGCCTGGGACAGGGAGCTAGGACTCGAGCAGTACTTC. V and J are TRBV30 and TRBJ2-7; 7 bases are a match to TRBD1. This CDR3 contains 13 residues. With 5 bases clipped from V and 6 bases from J, the junction kept 10 bases outside the gene matches. CDR1 and CDR2 from the germline V gene are GTSNPN and SVGIG (reference sequence).

The CDR3: CATTPQGRRGGYTF. The CDR3 nucleotides are TGTGCCACTACCCCCCAGGGCAGACGTGGAGGCTACACCTTC. The rearrangement uses TRBV6-5 and TRBJ1-2; tentatively, D is TRBD1 (5 bases). Germline V gene lookup returns CDR1 MNHEY and CDR2 SVGAGI. This CDR3 is built from 14 residues. Trimming removed 10 bases from V and 8 bases from J, with 23 bases in between.